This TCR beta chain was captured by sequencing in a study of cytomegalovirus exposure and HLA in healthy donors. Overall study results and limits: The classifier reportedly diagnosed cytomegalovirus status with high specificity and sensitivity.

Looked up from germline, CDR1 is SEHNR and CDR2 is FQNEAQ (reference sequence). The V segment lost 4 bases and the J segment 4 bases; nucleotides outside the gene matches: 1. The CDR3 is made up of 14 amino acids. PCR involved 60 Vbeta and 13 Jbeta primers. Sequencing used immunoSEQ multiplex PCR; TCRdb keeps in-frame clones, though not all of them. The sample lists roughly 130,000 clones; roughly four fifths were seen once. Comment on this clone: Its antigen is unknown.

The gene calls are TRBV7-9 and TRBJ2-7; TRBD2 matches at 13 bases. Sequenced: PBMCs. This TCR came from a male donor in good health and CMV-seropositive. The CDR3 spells CASSSGLAGYEQYF. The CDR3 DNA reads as TGTGCCAGCAGCTCGGGACTAGCGGGATACGAGCAGTACTTC.